This T cell receptor beta chain was obtained from a study of cytomegalovirus exposure and HLA in healthy donors. Findings of the study overall: Earlier findings revealed that most TCR beta V segments proved productive either about 87% or about 30% of the time. Rarity marked most TCR sequences, yet some public TCRs occurred in many donors.

This clone has more than one count but fewer than ten. Its cognate antigen is unknown. The PCR ran on 60 Vbeta and 13 Jbeta primers. The assay was immunoSEQ multiplex PCR, and TCRdb's table has in-frame clones only and misses some. The sample records more than 70,000 clones, 70% to 85% being singletons. The receptor was derived from a man aged 25 to 45 in good health and CMV-seropositive. Sequenced input: PBMCs.

As DNA, the CDR3 is TGTGCCAGCAGTGAAGGGGGAGCAGGGGCTTTGGGAAACACCATATATTTT. Residues: CASSEGGAGALGNTIYF. The genes are TRBV6-1 and TRBJ1-3; tentatively, D is TRBD1 (6 bases). V was shortened by 1 base and J by 4 bases, with 17 bases between the two germline ends. The CDR3 extends over 17 amino acids. CDR1 is MNHNS and CDR2 is SASEGT in the germline V gene.